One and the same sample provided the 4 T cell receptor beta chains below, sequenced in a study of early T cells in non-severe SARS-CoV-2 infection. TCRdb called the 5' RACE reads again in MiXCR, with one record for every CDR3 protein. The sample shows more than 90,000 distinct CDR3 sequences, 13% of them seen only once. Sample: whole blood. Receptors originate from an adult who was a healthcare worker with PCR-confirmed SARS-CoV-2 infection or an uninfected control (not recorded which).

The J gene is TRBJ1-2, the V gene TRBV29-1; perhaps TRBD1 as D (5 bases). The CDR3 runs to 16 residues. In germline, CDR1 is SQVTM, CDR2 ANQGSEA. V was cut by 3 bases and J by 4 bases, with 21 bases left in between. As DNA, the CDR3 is TGCAGCGTTGACGCGGGGACCTACAGTAGGGCCTATGGCTACACCTTC. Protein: CSVDAGTYSRAYGYTF.

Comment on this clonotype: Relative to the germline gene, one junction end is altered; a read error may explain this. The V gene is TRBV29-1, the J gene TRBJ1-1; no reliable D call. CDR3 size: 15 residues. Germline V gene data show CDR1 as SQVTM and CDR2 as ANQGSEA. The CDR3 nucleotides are TGCGGCGTTCTCCTTGATGGCCACGCGGTCTCTGAAGCTTTCTTT. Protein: CGVLLDGHAVSEAFF.

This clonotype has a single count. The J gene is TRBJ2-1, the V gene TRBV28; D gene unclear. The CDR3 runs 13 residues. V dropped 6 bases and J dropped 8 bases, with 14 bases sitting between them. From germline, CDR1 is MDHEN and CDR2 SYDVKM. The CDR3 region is CASRVNPNDEQFF. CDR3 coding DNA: TGTGCCAGCAGAGTGAACCCCAACGATGAGCAGTTCTTC.

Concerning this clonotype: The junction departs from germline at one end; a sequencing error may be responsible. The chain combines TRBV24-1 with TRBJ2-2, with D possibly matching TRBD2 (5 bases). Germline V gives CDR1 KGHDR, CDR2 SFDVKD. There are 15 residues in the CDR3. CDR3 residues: CATSDQRRLTGEQFF. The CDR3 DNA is TGTGCCACCAGTGACCAACGCCGGCTCACCGGGGAGCAGTTTTTT.